This TCR beta chain was sequenced during a study of T-cell memory formation after mild COVID-19. The CDR3 consists of 15 residues. Germline CDR1 SGHRS, CDR2 YFSETQ. V was pared by 0 bases and J by 4 bases, with 11 bases between. The table lists this clonotype with many counts. The antigen is undetermined. Sample barcodes and UMIs were carried by the TCR alpha and TCR beta cDNA libraries that 5'RACE generated with constant-segment primers. Using its own MiXCR run on the 5' RACE reads, TCRdb lists one record per CDR3 protein. The table includes 150,000 to 200,000 distinct CDR3 sequences, about 14% detected once. Study-level points and caveats: Among contracting clones, CD4+ were mainly CM/EM and CD8+ enriched in EMRA. Whether day 37 second-wave clones are SARS-CoV-2-specific was not confirmed.

The chain links TRBV5-1 to TRBJ2-1; possible D gene TRBD1, 5 bases. The TCR originated in an adult woman who had mild COVID-19 (a few samples of this study predate the infection). Cell type and time point are not known. Material: PBMCs or a T cell subset sorted from them (not recorded which). The CDR3 loop reads CASSLGGQTYNEQFF. The CDR3 nucleotides are TGCGCCAGCAGCTTGGGGGGCCAGACTTACAATGAGCAGTTCTTC.